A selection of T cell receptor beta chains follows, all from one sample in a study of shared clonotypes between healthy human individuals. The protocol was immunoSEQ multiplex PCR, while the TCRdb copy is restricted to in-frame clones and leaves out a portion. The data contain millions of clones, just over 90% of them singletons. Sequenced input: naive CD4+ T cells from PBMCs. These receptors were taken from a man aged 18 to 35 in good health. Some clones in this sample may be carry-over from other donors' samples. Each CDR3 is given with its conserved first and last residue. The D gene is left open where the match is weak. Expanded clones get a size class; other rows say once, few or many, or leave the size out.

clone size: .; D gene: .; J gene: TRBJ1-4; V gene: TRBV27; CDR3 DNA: TGTGCCAGTAGTAGGGGGTCAAATAATGAAAAACTGTTTTTT; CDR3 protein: CASSRGSNNEKLFF
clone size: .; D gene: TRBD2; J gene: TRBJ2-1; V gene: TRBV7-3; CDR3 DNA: TGTGCCAGCAGCTTAAGGACTAGCGGGAGAGGGGAGCAGTTCTTC; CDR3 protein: CASSLRTSGRGEQFF
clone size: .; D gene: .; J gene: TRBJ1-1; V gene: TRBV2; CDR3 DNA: TGTGCCACCAAGCTAAACACTGAAGCTTTCTTT; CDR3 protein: CATKLNTEAFF
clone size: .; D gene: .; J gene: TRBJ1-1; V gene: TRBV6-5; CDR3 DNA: TGTGCCAGCAGTTACGGGAGGATCCTGAACACTGAAGCTTTCTTT; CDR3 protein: CASSYGRILNTEAFF
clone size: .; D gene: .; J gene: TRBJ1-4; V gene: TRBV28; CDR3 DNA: TGTGCCAGCAACAGGTACGCGACAGGAGGTGAAAAACTGTTTTTT; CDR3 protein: CASNRYATGGEKLFF
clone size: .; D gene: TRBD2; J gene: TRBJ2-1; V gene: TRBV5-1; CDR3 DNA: TGCGCCAGCAGCTTCACACCCACGGGACTAGCGGGAGTGTTTTCCTACAATGAGCAGTTCTTC; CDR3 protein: CASSFTPTGLAGVFSYNEQFF
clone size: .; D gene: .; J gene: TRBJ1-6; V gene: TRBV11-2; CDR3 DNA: TGTGCCAGCAGCTTAGAACAGGTCCGGTCACCCCTCCACTTT; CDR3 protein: CASSLEQVRSPLHF
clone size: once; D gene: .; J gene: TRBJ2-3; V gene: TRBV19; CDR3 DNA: TGTGCCAGTAGTATGGGAAGGTACACAGATACGCAGTATTTT; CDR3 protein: CASSMGRYTDTQYF
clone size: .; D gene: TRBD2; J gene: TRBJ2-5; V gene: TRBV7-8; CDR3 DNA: TGTGCCAGCAGCTTAGTCCCTAGCGGGAGGACGGAGACCCAGTACTTC; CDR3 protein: CASSLVPSGRTETQYF
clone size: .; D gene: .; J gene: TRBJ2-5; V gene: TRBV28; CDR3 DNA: TGTGCCAGCAGTTTAAATCAAGAGACCCAGTACTTC; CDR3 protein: CASSLNQETQYF
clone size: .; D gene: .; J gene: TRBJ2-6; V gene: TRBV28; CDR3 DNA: TGTGCCAGCAGTTACATTAGCTCTGGGGCCAACGTCCTGACTTTC; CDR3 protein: CASSYISSGANVLTF
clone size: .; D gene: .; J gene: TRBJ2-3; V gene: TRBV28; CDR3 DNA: TGTGCCAGCATGGCCCCCCTCCCAGATACGCAGTATTTT; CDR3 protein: CASMAPLPDTQYF
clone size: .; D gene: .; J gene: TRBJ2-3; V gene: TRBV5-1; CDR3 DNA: TGCGCCAGCGGACAAGTGCCCACAGATACGCAGTATTTT; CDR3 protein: CASGQVPTDTQYF